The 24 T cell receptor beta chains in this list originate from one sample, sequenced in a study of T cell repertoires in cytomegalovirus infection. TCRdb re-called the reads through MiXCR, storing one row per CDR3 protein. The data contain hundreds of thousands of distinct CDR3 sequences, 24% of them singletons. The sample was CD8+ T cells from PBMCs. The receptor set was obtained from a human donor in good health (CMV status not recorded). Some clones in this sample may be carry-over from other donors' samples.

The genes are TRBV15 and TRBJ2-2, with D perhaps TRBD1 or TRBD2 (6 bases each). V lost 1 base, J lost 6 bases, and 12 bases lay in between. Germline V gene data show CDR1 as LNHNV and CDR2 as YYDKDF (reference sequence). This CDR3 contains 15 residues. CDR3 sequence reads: CATSRGRGDPGELFF. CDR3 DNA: TGTGCCACCAGCAGAGGAAGGGGGGATCCCGGGGAGCTGTTTTTT.

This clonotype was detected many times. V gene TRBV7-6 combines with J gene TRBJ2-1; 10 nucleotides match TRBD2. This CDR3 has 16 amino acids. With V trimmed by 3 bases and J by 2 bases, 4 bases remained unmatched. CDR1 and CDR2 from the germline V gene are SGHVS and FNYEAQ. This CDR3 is CASSFTSGATYNEQFF. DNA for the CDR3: TGTGCCAGCAGCTTCACTAGCGGGGCAACCTACAATGAGCAGTTCTTC.

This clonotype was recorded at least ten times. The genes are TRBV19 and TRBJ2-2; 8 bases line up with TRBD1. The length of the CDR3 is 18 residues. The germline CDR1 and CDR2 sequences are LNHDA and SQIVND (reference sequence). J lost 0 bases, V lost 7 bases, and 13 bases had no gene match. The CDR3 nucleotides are TGTGCCAGTACCCGAAGGCAGGGGGCCCTGACGAACACCGGGGAGCTGTTTTTT. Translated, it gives CASTRRQGALTNTGELFF.

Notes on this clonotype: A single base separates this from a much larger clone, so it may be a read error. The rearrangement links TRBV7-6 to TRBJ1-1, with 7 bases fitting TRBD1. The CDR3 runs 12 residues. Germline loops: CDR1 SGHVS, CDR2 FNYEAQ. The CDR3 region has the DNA TGTGTCAGCACGGGACAGACCGCTGAAGCTTTCTTT. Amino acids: CVSTGQTAEAFF.

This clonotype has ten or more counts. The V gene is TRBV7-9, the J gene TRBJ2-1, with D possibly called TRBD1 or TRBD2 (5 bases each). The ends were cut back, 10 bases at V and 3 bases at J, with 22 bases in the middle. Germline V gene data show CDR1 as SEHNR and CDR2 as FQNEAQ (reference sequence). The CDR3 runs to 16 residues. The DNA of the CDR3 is TGTGCCATTCCGCCGGTCGGGGACCGCAACTACAATGAGCAGTTCTTC. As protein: CAIPPVGDRNYNEQFF.

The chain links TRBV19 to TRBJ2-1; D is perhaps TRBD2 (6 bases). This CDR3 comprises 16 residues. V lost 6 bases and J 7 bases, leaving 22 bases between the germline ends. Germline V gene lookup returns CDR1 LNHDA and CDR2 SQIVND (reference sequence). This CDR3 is CASSPLGGIFSNEQFF. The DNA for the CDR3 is TGTGCCAGTAGCCCCTTAGGAGGGATTTTCTCAAATGAGCAGTTCTTC.

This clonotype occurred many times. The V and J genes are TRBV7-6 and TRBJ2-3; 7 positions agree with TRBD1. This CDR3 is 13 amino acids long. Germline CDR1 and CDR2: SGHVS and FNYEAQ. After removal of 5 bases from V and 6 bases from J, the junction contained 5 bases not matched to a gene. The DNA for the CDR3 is TGTGCCAGCAGCACTTCCAGGGGGGATACGCAGTATTTT. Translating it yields CASSTSRGDTQYF.

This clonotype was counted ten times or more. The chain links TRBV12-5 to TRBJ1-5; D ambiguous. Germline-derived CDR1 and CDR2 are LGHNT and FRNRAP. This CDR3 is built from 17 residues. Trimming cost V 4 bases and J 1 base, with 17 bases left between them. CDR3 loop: CASGSYVRAPSNQPQHF. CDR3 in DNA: TGTGCTAGTGGTTCTTATGTAAGGGCACCAAGCAATCAGCCCCAGCATTTT. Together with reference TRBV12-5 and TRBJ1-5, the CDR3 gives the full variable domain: DARVTQTPRHKVTEMGQEVTMRCQPILGHNTVFWYRQTMMQGLELLAYFRNRAPLDDSGMPKDRFSAEMPDATLATLKIQPSEPRDSAVYFCASGSYVRAPSNQPQHFGDGTRLSIL.

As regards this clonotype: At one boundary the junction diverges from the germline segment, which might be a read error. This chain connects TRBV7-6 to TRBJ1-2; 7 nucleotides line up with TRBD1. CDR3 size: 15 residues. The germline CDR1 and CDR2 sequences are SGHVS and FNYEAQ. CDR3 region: CANSPGQEANYGYTF. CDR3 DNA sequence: TGTGCCAACAGCCCCGGACAGGAAGCTAACTATGGCTACACCTTC.

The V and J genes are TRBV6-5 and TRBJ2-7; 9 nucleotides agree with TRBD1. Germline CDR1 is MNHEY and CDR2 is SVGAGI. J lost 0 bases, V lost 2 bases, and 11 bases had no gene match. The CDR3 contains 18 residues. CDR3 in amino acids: CASSYTITGTGSSYEQYF. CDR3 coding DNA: TGTGCCAGCAGTTACACGATAACCGGGACAGGGAGCTCCTACGAGCAGTACTTC.

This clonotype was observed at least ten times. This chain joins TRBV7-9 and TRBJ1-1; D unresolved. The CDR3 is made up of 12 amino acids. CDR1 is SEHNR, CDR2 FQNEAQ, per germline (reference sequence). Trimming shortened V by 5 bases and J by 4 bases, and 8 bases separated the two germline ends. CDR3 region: CASSPSGTEAFF. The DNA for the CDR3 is TGTGCCAGCAGCCCCTCGGGCACTGAAGCTTTCTTT.

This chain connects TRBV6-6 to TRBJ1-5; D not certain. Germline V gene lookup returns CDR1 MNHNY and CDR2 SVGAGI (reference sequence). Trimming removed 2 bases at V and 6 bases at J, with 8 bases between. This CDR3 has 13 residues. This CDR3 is CASSYLAGQPQHF. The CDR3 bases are TGTGCCAGCAGTTACCTCGCAGGTCAGCCCCAGCATTTT.

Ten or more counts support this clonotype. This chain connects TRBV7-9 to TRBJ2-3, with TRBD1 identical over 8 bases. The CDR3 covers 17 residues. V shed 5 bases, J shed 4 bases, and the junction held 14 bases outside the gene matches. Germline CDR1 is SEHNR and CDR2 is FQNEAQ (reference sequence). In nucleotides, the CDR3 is TGTGCCAGCAGCCCCCGCGTCGGGGCAGGGGGCGCAGATACGCAGTATTTT. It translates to CASSPRVGAGGADTQYF.

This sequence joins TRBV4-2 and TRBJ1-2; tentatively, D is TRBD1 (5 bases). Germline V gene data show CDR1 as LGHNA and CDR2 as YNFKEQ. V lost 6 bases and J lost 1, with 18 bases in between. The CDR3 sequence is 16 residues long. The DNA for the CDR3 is TGTGCCAGCAGAATAAGTCGGGGCGGCAATAACTATGGCTACACCTTC. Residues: CASRISRGGNNYGYTF.

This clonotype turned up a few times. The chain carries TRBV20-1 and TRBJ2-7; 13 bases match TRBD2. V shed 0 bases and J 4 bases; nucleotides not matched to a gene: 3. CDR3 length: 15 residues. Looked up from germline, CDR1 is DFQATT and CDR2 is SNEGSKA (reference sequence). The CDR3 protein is CSARDGLAGVYEQYV. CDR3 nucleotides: TGCAGTGCTAGAGATGGACTAGCGGGGGTATACGAGCAGTACGTC.

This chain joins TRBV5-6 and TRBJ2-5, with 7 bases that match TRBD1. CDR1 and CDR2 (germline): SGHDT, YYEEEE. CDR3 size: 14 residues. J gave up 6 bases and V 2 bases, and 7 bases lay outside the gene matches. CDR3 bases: TGTGCCAGCAGCTTAGGCGACAGGGTGAAGACCCAGTACTTC. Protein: CASSLGDRVKTQYF.

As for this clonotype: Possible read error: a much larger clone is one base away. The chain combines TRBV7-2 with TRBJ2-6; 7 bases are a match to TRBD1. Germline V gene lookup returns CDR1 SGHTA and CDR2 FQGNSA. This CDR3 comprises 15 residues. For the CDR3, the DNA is TGTGCCAGCCGGGACAGAGGCTCTGGGGCCGACGTCCTGACTTTC. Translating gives CASRDRGSGADVLTF.

CDR3 sequence (DNA): TGTGCCAGTAGTATGGCTGTGGCCGGCGATGGCTACACCTTC. Translation gives CASSMAVAGDGYTF. This rearrangement joins TRBV19 to TRBJ1-2, with unresolved D. This CDR3 has 14 amino acids. V lost 3 bases and J lost 6, with 14 bases in between. The germline gives CDR1 LNHDA, CDR2 SQIVND (reference sequence).

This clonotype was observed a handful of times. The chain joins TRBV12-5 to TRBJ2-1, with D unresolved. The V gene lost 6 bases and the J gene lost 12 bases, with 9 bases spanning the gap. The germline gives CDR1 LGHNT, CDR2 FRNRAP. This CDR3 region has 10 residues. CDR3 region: CASGPDGQFF. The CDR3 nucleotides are TGTGCTAGTGGACCGGACGGGCAGTTCTTC.

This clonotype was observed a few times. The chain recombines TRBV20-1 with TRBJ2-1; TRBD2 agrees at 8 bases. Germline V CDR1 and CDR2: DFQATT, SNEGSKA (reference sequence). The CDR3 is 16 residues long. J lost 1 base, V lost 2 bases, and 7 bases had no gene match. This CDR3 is CSARLPGLGSYNEQFF. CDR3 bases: TGCAGTGCTAGACTTCCGGGACTAGGTTCCTACAATGAGCAGTTCTTC.

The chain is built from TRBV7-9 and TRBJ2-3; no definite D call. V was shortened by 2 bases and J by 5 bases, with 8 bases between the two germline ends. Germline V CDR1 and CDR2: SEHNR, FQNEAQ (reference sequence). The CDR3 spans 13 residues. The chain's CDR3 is CASSLNTGDTQYF. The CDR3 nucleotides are TGTGCCAGCAGCTTAAACACGGGAGATACGCAGTATTTT.

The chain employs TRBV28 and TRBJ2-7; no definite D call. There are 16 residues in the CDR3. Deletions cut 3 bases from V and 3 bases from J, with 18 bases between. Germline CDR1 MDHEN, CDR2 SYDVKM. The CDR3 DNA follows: TGTGCCAGCAGTTTCGGGCTGCAGGAGAGCTTCTACGAGCAGTACGTC. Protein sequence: CASSFGLQESFYEQYV.

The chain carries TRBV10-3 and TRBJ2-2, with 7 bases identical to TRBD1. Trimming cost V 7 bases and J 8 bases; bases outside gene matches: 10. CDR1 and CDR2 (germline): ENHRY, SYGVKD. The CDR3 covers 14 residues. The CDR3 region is CAITRTDREGELFF. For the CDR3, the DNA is TGTGCCATCACCAGAACAGACAGGGAAGGGGAGCTGTTTTTT.

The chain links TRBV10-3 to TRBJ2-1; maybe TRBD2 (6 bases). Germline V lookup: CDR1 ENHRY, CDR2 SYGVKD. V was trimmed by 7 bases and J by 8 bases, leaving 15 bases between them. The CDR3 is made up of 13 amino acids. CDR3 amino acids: CAINGGGGDEQFF. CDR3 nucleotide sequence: TGTGCCATCAACGGGGGAGGAGGGGATGAGCAGTTCTTC.